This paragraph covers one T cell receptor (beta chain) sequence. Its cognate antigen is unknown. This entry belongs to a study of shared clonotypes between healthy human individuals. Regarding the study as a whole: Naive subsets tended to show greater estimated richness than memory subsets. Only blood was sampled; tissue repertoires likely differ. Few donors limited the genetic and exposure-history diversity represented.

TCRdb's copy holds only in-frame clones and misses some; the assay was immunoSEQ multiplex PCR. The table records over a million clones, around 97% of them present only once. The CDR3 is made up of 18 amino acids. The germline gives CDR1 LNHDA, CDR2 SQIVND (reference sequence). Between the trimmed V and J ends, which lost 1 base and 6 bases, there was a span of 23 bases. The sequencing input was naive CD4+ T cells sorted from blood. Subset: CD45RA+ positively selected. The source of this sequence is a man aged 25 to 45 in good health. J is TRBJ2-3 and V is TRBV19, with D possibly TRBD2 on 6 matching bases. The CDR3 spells CASSIVWASETVLDTQYF. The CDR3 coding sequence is TGTGCCAGTAGTATAGTTTGGGCTAGCGAAACGGTTTTGGATACGCAGTATTTT.